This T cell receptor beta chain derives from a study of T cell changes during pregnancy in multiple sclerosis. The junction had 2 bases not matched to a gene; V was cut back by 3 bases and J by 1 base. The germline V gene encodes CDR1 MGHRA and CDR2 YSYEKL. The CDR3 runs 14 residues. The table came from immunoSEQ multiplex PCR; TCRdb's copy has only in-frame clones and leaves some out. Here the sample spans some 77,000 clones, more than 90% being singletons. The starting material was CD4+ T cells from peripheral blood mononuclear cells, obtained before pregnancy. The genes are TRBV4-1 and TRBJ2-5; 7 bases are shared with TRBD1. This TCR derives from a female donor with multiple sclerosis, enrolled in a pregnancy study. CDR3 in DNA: TGCGCCAGCAGCCACCCAGGGGGCCAAGAGACCCAGTACTTC. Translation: CASSHPGGQETQYF.